Listed here are 25 T cell receptor beta chains from one sample, sequenced in a study of blood T cells in healthy people across ages. Alongside a J-beta primer mix, a sample-barcoded 5' primer served in a second PCR lasting about 7 to 12 cycles. TCRdb re-called the 5' RACE reads with MiXCR, one entry per CDR3 protein. The data hold over 1.5 million distinct CDR3 sequences, with 49% observed a single time. The sequencing sample was made of blood. These receptors originate from a woman between 40 and 50 years old in good health.

The V call is TRBV20-1, the J call TRBJ1-2, with TRBD1 as a possible D gene (6 bases). Germline V gives CDR1 DFQATT, CDR2 SNEGSKA (reference sequence). This CDR3 comprises 15 residues. The V end was cut by 0 bases, the J end by 2 bases, with 13 bases between. CDR3 amino acids: CSAREGGNLNYGYTF. In DNA, the CDR3 is TGCAGTGCTAGAGAGGGGGGCAACCTGAACTATGGCTACACCTTC.

This clonotype has a handful of counts. The chain joins TRBV29-1 to TRBJ1-2, with D possibly being TRBD1 (5 bases). V gave up 6 bases and J gave up 8 bases, with 13 bases separating them. This CDR3 comprises 11 residues. CDR1 is SQVTM, CDR2 ANQGSEA, per germline. The CDR3 DNA follows: TGCAGCGTCCAGTGGGGCAACGGCTACACCTTC. Translated: CSVQWGNGYTF.

The chain carries TRBV15 and TRBJ1-2, with TRBD1 matching over 11 bases. The V and J ends lost 1 base and 2 bases, in that order; junction bases with no gene match: 3. The CDR3 consists of 16 residues. CDR1 is LNHNV and CDR2 is YYDKDF in the germline V gene (reference sequence). The CDR3 sequence is CATSRAGTGGNYGYTF. CDR3 coding DNA: TGTGCCACCAGCAGAGCCGGGACAGGGGGAAACTATGGCTACACCTTC. Full variable domain (remainder filled in from reference TRBV15 and TRBJ1-2): DAMVIQNPRYQVTQFGKPVTLSCSQTLNHNVMYWYQQKSSQAPKLLFHYYDKDFNNEADTPDNFQSRRPNTSFCFLDIRSPGLGDTAMYLCATSRAGTGGNYGYTFGSGTRLTVV.

This clonotype was observed a handful of times. V gene TRBV3-1 combines with J gene TRBJ2-5, with 10 bases aligning to TRBD2. Germline V gives CDR1 LGHDT, CDR2 YNNKEL (reference sequence). V lost 0 bases, J lost 5 bases, and 15 bases stayed unmatched. The CDR3 sequence is 19 residues long. In DNA form, the CDR3 reads TGTGCCAGCAGCCAAGATGGCCCAGGTCTAGCGGGGGTGGGGGAGACCCAGTACTTC. It translates to CASSQDGPGLAGVGETQYF.

This clonotype has a handful of counts. V is TRBV7-9 and J is TRBJ2-5; the D gene is possibly TRBD1 (5 bases). Trimming shortened V by 3 bases and J by 5 bases, and 10 bases separated the two germline ends. This CDR3 comprises 13 residues. Germline V CDR1 and CDR2: SEHNR, FQNEAQ (reference sequence). Here the CDR3 reads CASSFQGWETQYF. CDR3 nucleotide sequence: TGTGCCAGCAGCTTCCAGGGCTGGGAGACCCAGTACTTC.

This clonotype was found a few times. The chain employs TRBV5-1 and TRBJ2-7; tentatively, D is TRBD1 (5 bases). V was trimmed by 0 bases and J by 2 bases, leaving 15 bases between them. The CDR3 is 16 residues long. CDR1 SGHRS and CDR2 YFSETQ come from the germline V gene. The CDR3 DNA follows: TGCGCCAGCAGCTTGGACGCGGAACAGGCGGCCTACGAGCAGTACTTC. Translating it yields CASSLDAEQAAYEQYF.

This clonotype was found a few times. The genes are TRBV20-1 and TRBJ2-7; D is tentatively TRBD1 or TRBD2 (6 bases each). Germline V gives CDR1 DFQATT, CDR2 SNEGSKA (reference sequence). This CDR3 is built from 12 residues. V was shortened by 6 bases and J by 5 bases, with 14 bases between the two germline ends. CDR3 sequence: CSAPRGAHEQYF. The CDR3 coding sequence is TGCAGTGCCCCGAGGGGGGCCCACGAGCAGTACTTC.

The chain recombines TRBV28 with TRBJ1-4, with D unresolved. The V gene's germline CDR1 is MDHEN and CDR2 SYDVKM. The CDR3 covers 17 residues. The V end lost 6 bases, the J end lost 0 bases, and 17 bases lay between the germline ends. CDR3 in amino acids: CASSTFSSAATNEKLFF. CDR3 coding DNA: TGTGCCAGCAGCACATTTTCTTCGGCTGCAACTAATGAAAAACTGTTTTTT.

The J gene is TRBJ2-5, the V gene TRBV2; no clear D gene. With the DNA end fitting TRBJ2-7 better, the J assignment may be wrong. The germline V gene has CDR1 SNHLY and CDR2 FYNNEI. The CDR3 spans 11 residues. The DNA for the CDR3 is TGTGCCACCTCTCAAATTCGCGAGCAGTACTTC. This encodes CATSQIREQYF.

This clonotype was detected a few times. The genes are TRBV3-1 and TRBJ2-7; D unclear. The CDR3 has 12 amino acids. Trimming took 1 base from V and 6 from J, leaving 7 bases between them. Per germline, CDR1 LGHDT and CDR2 YNNKEL (reference sequence). The CDR3 DNA reads as TGTGCCAGCAGCCAAGTCACCAGCGAGCAGTACTTC. Amino acids: CASSQVTSEQYF.

The genes are TRBV28 and TRBJ2-4, with D possibly TRBD1 on 6 matching bases. Near its end, the DNA agrees better with TRBJ2-7, so the J call may be wrong. Germline V gene lookup returns CDR1 MDHEN and CDR2 SYDVKM. This CDR3 spans 15 amino acids. The CDR3 coding sequence is TGTGCCAGCAGTTCCCGAGACAGGTCCATCTACGAGCAGTACTTC. Translating it yields CASSSRDRSIYEQYF.

The table lists this clonotype with a few counts. This chain uses TRBV3-1 with TRBJ1-2; TRBD1 aligns across 8 bases. Per the germline V gene, CDR1 is LGHDT and CDR2 is YNNKEL (reference sequence). The CDR3 is 14 residues long. After removal of 6 bases from V and 5 bases from J, the junction contained 8 bases not matched to a gene. CDR3 in amino acids: CASRPTGDVYGYTF. Written as DNA, the CDR3 is TGTGCCAGCAGACCGACAGGGGATGTGTATGGCTACACCTTC.

The V and J genes are TRBV20-1 and TRBJ2-5; 10 positions match TRBD2. Germline V gene lookup returns CDR1 DFQATT and CDR2 SNEGSKA (reference sequence). CDR3 length: 15 residues. J lost 1 base, V lost 7 bases, and 9 bases had no gene match. This CDR3 reads CSVASGGLGQETQYF. The CDR3 DNA reads TGCAGTGTTGCTAGCGGGGGACTTGGCCAAGAGACCCAGTACTTC.

Regarding this clonotype: An end of the junction differs from the germline gene, which may be a read error. The gene calls are TRBV7-2 and TRBJ2-7, with D possibly being TRBD1 (6 bases). The CDR3 spans 15 residues. Looked up from germline, CDR1 is SGHTA and CDR2 is FQGNSA. DNA of the CDR3: TGTGCCATCAGCCTTACGGACAGAAGCTCCTACGAGCAGTACTTC. This encodes CAISLTDRSSYEQYF.

This clonotype was seen repeatedly, ten times or more. DNA for the CDR3: TGTGCCAGCAGCCCCCGAGTTGGGCTCGGCTCCTACGAGCAGTACTTC. Its translation is CASSPRVGLGSYEQYF. J is TRBJ2-7 and V is TRBV7-2; D is undetermined. Looked up from germline, CDR1 is SGHTA and CDR2 is FQGNSA. This CDR3 is 16 amino acids long. The V end was cut by 5 bases, the J end by 0 bases, with 17 bases between. The full variable domain, completed using reference TRBV7-2 and TRBJ2-7, is GAGVSQSPSNKVTEKGKDVELRCDPISGHTALYWYRQSLGQGLEFLIYFQGNSAPDKSGLPSDRFSAERTGGSVSTLTIQRTQQEDSAVYLCASSPRVGLGSYEQYFGPGTRLTVT.

This clonotype was recorded a few times. The genes are TRBV2 and TRBJ2-1, with D possibly matching TRBD1 (5 bases). Germline CDR1 and CDR2: SNHLY and FYNNEI. This CDR3 comprises 11 residues. V was pared by 7 bases and J by 10 bases, with 11 bases between. The CDR3 nucleotides read TGTGCCAGCACCCTACAGGCAGAGCAGTTCTTC. This translates into CASTLQAEQFF.

This clonotype was found a few times. This chain joins TRBV2 and TRBJ2-7, with 10 bases identical to TRBD2. CDR1 and CDR2 (germline): SNHLY, FYNNEI. The CDR3 extends over 14 amino acids. After removal of 7 bases from V and 2 bases from J, the junction contained 5 bases not matched to a gene. DNA of the CDR3: TGTGCCAGCATTCCAGCGGGGGGGCCCTACGAGCAGTACTTC. Translation: CASIPAGGPYEQYF.

The rearrangement joins TRBV12-3 or TRBV12-4 to TRBJ2-1, with TRBD2 identical over 9 bases. Unmatched junction bases numbered 13, after V lost 1 base and J lost 9 bases. The CDR3 loop spans 17 amino acids. CDR3 coding DNA: TGTGCCAGCAGTTTAGGACGGTCGCTAGCGGGGATTCTTGAGCAGTTCTTC. Translated, it gives CASSLGRSLAGILEQFF.

This clonotype turned up a few times. This sequence joins TRBV20-1 and TRBJ2-1; 7 nucleotides line up with TRBD2. CDR3 size: 15 residues. Trimming took 6 bases from V and 6 from J; bases not matched to a gene: 14. Per the germline V gene, CDR1 is DFQATT and CDR2 is SNEGSKA (reference sequence). The CDR3 is CSAPEGWGGINEQFF. Here the CDR3 DNA reads TGCAGTGCCCCCGAGGGGTGGGGGGGGATCAATGAGCAGTTCTTC.

V usage is TRBV2 and J usage is TRBJ2-4; D is undetermined. Trimming took 6 bases from V and 15 from J, leaving 18 bases between them. The CDR3 runs 12 residues. CDR1 is SNHLY and CDR2 is FYNNEI in the germline V gene. The CDR3 spells CASRDPGPVRYF. As DNA, the CDR3 is TGTGCCAGCAGAGATCCGGGCCCAGTTCGGTACTTC.

CDR3 sequence (DNA): TGTGCCAGCGGGGAGTACCAAGAGACCCAGTACTTC. This sequence encodes CASGEYQETQYF. The chain uses TRBV27 and TRBJ2-5, with D tentatively TRBD2 (5 bases). Germline lookup yields CDR1 MNHEY and CDR2 SMNVEV (reference sequence). Between the trimmed V and J ends, which lost 8 bases and 0 bases, there was a span of 7 bases. The CDR3 loop spans 12 amino acids.

V gene TRBV7-9 combines with J gene TRBJ2-5; TRBD1 matches 8 bases. The germline CDR1 and CDR2 sequences are SEHNR and FQNEAQ (reference sequence). Trimming took 4 bases from V and 6 from J; bases not matched to a gene: 4. The CDR3 loop spans 13 amino acids. The CDR3 reads CASSSGGWKTQYF. Here the CDR3 DNA reads TGTGCCAGCAGCTCAGGGGGCTGGAAGACCCAGTACTTC.

This chain connects TRBV7-6 to TRBJ1-1; no definite D call. This CDR3 region has 14 residues. V gave up 5 bases and J gave up 0 bases, with 10 bases separating them. Germline V lookup: CDR1 SGHVS, CDR2 FNYEAQ. CDR3 amino acids: CASSADILNTEAFF. The CDR3 nucleotides are TGTGCCAGCAGCGCAGACATTCTGAACACTGAAGCTTTCTTT.

The CDR3 region has the DNA TGTGCCAGCAGCGACGGGGACAGGACTACCTACGAGCAGTACTTC. Residues: CASSDGDRTTYEQYF. The V and J genes are TRBV11-1 and TRBJ2-7; TRBD1 matches at 8 bases. This CDR3 region has 15 residues. The V gene's germline CDR1 is SGHAT and CDR2 FQDESV (reference sequence). Trimming at V came to 5 bases and at J to 2 bases, leaving 8 bases not matched to a gene.

This chain uses TRBV29-1 with TRBJ2-7; a possible D gene is TRBD2 (6 bases). The V end lost 5 bases, the J end lost 0 bases, and 11 bases lay between the germline ends. Germline V gene data show CDR1 as SQVTM and CDR2 as ANQGSEA. CDR3 length: 13 residues. The chain's CDR3 is CSVRGWDSYEQYF. The DNA for the CDR3 is TGCAGCGTTCGGGGGTGGGACTCCTACGAGCAGTACTTC.